Each of the 32 T cell receptor beta chains below was sequenced from the same sample in a study of PD-1 blockade in classical Hodgkin lymphoma. Here immunoSEQ multiplex PCR was the method, and the copy in TCRdb shows in-frame clones only, minus some. This sample has about 39,000 clones; 88% occur once, and the top ten carry just over 9%. Each of the patients experienced relapse following autologous stem cell transplantation, and their brentuximab vedotin exposure differed. The sample in question was peripheral blood mononuclear cells (PBMCs), obtained at baseline. All receptors derive from a human donor with classical Hodgkin lymphoma.

The chain joins TRBV7-3 to TRBJ2-1; TRBD1 matches 11 bases. J was trimmed by 7 bases and V by 5 bases; bases with no gene match: 4. The CDR3 has 14 amino acids. Germline CDR1 SGHTA, CDR2 FQGTGA. The CDR3 DNA sequence: TGTGCCAGCAGCGGACAGGGGGCGCAGAATGAGCAGTTCTTC. This gives the protein CASSGQGAQNEQFF.

The chain links TRBV9 to TRBJ2-3; D unclear. CDR1 is SGDLS and CDR2 is YYNGEE in the germline V gene. V gave up 0 bases and J gave up 3 bases, with 14 bases separating them. CDR3 length equals 16 residues. The CDR3 loop is CASSVDCPGLTDTQYF. The CDR3 DNA reads TGTGCCAGCAGCGTAGATTGTCCCGGGTTGACAGATACGCAGTATTTT.

A remark on this clone: The sample holds other DNA sequences that translate to the same CDR3. The chain has TRBV6-4 and TRBJ2-3; 11 bases fit TRBD2. The CDR3 is 14 residues long. Germline V gene lookup returns CDR1 MRHNA and CDR2 SNTAGT. Losses at the gene ends were 6 bases for V and 4 bases for J; bases not matched to a gene: 3. The chain's CDR3 is CASSLAGGADTQYF. CDR3 in DNA: TGTGCCAGCAGCCTAGCGGGAGGCGCAGATACGCAGTATTTT.

The chain joins TRBV7-9 to TRBJ1-4; 7 nucleotides line up with TRBD1. The CDR3 extends over 16 amino acids. Germline CDR1 SEHNR, CDR2 FQNEAQ (reference sequence). J was trimmed by 5 bases and V by 1 base; bases with no gene match: 7. The CDR3 sequence is CASSLGLGTANEKLFF. The CDR3, as DNA: TGTGCCAGCAGCTTAGGGCTCGGGACAGCAAATGAAAAACTGTTTTTT.

The V gene is TRBV6-5, the J gene TRBJ2-7; 9 bases agree with TRBD2. Per the germline V gene, CDR1 is MNHEY and CDR2 is SVGAGI. This CDR3 comprises 14 residues. V was pared by 2 bases and J by 7 bases, with 6 bases of the junction left unmatched. DNA of the CDR3: TGTGCCAGCAGTTACGGCGGGAGGGCCAGGGAGCAGTACTTC. This encodes CASSYGGRAREQYF.

This chain uses TRBV10-1 with TRBJ2-3; TRBD1 agrees at 7 bases. The length of the CDR3 is 15 residues. CDR1 WNHNN and CDR2 SYGVQD come from the germline V gene (reference sequence). The V segment lost 8 bases and the J segment 2 bases; nucleotides outside the gene matches: 10. For the CDR3, the DNA is TGCGCCAGCCGGTGGGACAGACTTTTCACAGATACGCAGTATTTT. It yields the protein CASRWDRLFTDTQYF.

The chain recombines TRBV11-2 with TRBJ2-7; the match to TRBD2 covers 10 bases. V was pared by 1 base and J by 7 bases, with 13 bases of the junction left unmatched. The germline V gene encodes CDR1 SGHAT and CDR2 FQNNGV. CDR3 length equals 17 residues. The CDR3 DNA is TGTGCCAGCAGCTTAGCCTTTCTGGCTAGCGGGAGTTATGAGCAGTACTTC. Residues: CASSLAFLASGSYEQYF. Using reference TRBV11-2 and TRBJ2-7 for the parts outside the CDR3, the full variable domain is EAGVAQSPRYKIIEKRQSVAFWCNPISGHATLYWYQQILGQGPKLLIQFQNNGVVDDSQLPKDRFSAERLKGVDSTLKIQPAKLEDSAVYLCASSLAFLASGSYEQYFGPGTRLTVT.

J is TRBJ1-2 and V is TRBV5-1, with 7 bases that match TRBD1. The ends lost 4 bases at V and 5 bases at J; junction bases unmatched: 8. Germline V gene lookup returns CDR1 SGHRS and CDR2 YFSETQ. The CDR3 contains 14 residues. The CDR3 loop is CASSLSTGVYGYTF. CDR3 nucleotide sequence: TGCGCCAGCAGCCTCTCAACAGGGGTATATGGCTACACCTTC.

The rearrangement joins TRBV28 to TRBJ1-2; no clear D. Germline V gene sequence: CDR1 MDHEN, CDR2 SYDVKM. The CDR3 consists of 13 residues. V lost 7 bases and J lost 2, with 11 bases in between. The CDR3 region has the DNA TGTGCCAGCACCATAGAAATGAACTATGGCTACACCTTC. It encodes CASTIEMNYGYTF.

This chain's CDR3 is CASSVGRKRLAGDTDTQYF. CDR3 bases: TGTGCCAGCAGCGTAGGTCGGAAAAGACTAGCGGGGGACACAGATACGCAGTATTTT. The chain links TRBV9 to TRBJ2-3; 12 bases line up with TRBD2. This CDR3 spans 19 amino acids. J gave up 2 bases and V 0 bases, and 10 bases lay outside the gene matches. CDR1 is SGDLS, CDR2 YYNGEE, per germline.

The chain recombines TRBV4-1 with TRBJ1-2; no clear D. Trimming took 0 bases from V and 0 from J, leaving 8 bases between them. The CDR3 totals 15 residues. CDR1 is MGHRA and CDR2 is YSYEKL in the germline V gene. As DNA, the CDR3 is TGCGCCAGCAGCCAAGATGACCGCTCTAACTATGGCTACACCTTC. Protein: CASSQDDRSNYGYTF.

This clone is deemed medium-sized. V is TRBV7-3 and J is TRBJ1-2, with 7 bases fitting TRBD1. CDR1 is SGHTA, CDR2 FQGTGA, per germline. Trimming took 4 bases from V and 2 from J; bases not matched to a gene: 1. This CDR3 is 13 amino acids long. The CDR3 reads CASSWTGNYGYTF. The CDR3 DNA sequence: TGTGCCAGCAGCTGGACAGGAAACTATGGCTACACCTTC.

The chain employs TRBV5-4 and TRBJ2-1; 8 bases match TRBD2. The CDR3 runs 16 residues. Germline trimming cut 0 bases from V and 4 bases from J; bases unmatched to any gene: 6. The germline gives CDR1 SGHNT, CDR2 YYREEE (reference sequence). The CDR3, as DNA: TGTGCCAGCAGCTTGGGAGGAATAGCGGGATACAATGAGCAGTTCTTC. Translated: CASSLGGIAGYNEQFF.

The J gene is TRBJ2-1, the V gene TRBV10-2; 10 nucleotides match TRBD2. The CDR3 has 17 residues. CDR1 WSHSY and CDR2 SAAADI come from the germline V gene. Losses at the gene ends were 2 bases for V and 3 bases for J; bases not matched to a gene: 7. In DNA, the CDR3 is TGCGCCAGCAGTGAGATGGGGACTAGCGAGTACTACAATGAGCAGTTCTTC. Encoded protein: CASSEMGTSEYYNEQFF.

CDR3 protein: CASSWGPGNQPQHF. The CDR3 region has the DNA TGTGCCAGCAGCTGGGGGCCGGGCAATCAGCCCCAGCATTTT. V is TRBV7-2 and J is TRBJ1-5, with D possibly matching TRBD1 (6 bases). The ends were cut back, 4 bases at V and 2 bases at J, with 9 bases in the middle. CDR1 is SGHTA and CDR2 is FQGNSA in the germline V gene. CDR3 length: 14 residues.

This rearrangement joins TRBV18 to TRBJ2-2, with D possibly matching TRBD2 (6 bases). This CDR3 is 16 amino acids long. The V and J ends lost 1 base and 0 bases respectively, with 9 bases between them. Germline V gives CDR1 KGHSH, CDR2 LQKENI. This chain's CDR3 is CASSPRGGTNTGELFF. The CDR3 DNA reads TGTGCCAGCTCACCACGTGGAGGGACGAACACCGGGGAGCTGTTTTTT.

The chain recombines TRBV5-1 with TRBJ2-1, with 10 nucleotides matching TRBD1. The J segment lost 6 bases and the V segment lost 2 bases, leaving 11 bases of the junction unmatched. Germline V CDR1 and CDR2: SGHRS, YFSETQ. This CDR3 comprises 17 residues. In DNA form, the CDR3 reads TGCGCCAGCAGCTTAAACCACGACAGGGGGCTACGCAATGAGCAGTTCTTC. Its translation: CASSLNHDRGLRNEQFF.

This clone showed up just once. The V and J genes are TRBV7-8 and TRBJ2-2; the D is unclear. The CDR3 sequence is 12 residues long. In germline, CDR1 is SGHVS, CDR2 FQNEAQ. Trimming stripped 5 bases from V and 5 bases from J, with 6 bases between. The CDR3 coding sequence is TGTGCCAGCAGCCGCTATACCGGGGAGCTGTTTTTT. It yields the protein CASSRYTGELFF.

This clone was counted only a few times. V and J are TRBV19 and TRBJ2-7, with a possible D match to TRBD2 (5 bases). V lost 5 bases, J lost 1 base, and 9 bases lay in between. CDR1 is LNHDA, CDR2 SQIVND, per germline (reference sequence). CDR3 length equals 13 residues. The CDR3 bases are TGTGCCAGTAGTGTGCGGGCATCCTACGAGCAGTACTTC. Amino acids: CASSVRASYEQYF.

V usage is TRBV27 and J usage is TRBJ2-3; D ambiguous. CDR1 and CDR2 from the germline V gene are MNHEY and SMNVEV (reference sequence). V lost 3 bases and J 0 bases, leaving 7 bases between the germline ends. The CDR3 has 14 residues. DNA for the CDR3: TGTGCCAGCAGTTTTCTAGGGAGCACAGATACGCAGTATTTT. Translating gives CASSFLGSTDTQYF.

The gene calls are TRBV27 and TRBJ2-3; TRBD2 aligns across 8 bases. V lost 2 bases, J lost 3 bases, and 10 bases stayed unmatched. CDR1 and CDR2 from the germline V gene are MNHEY and SMNVEV (reference sequence). The CDR3 extends over 17 amino acids. CDR3 protein: CASSLRSGSGGTDTQYF. The CDR3 DNA reads TGTGCCAGCAGTTTAAGGTCCGGGAGCGGGGGTACAGATACGCAGTATTTT.

J is TRBJ1-4 and V is TRBV7-9; the match to TRBD1 covers 11 bases. Germline V gene lookup returns CDR1 SEHNR and CDR2 FQNEAQ (reference sequence). V lost 7 bases, J lost 10 bases, and 8 bases stayed unmatched. The length of the CDR3 is 14 residues. CDR3 nucleotides: TGTGCCAGCACGACGGACAGGGGGCGCGGAAAACTGTTTTTT. Translated: CASTTDRGRGKLFF.

The chain uses TRBV5-1 and TRBJ2-7, with 9 bases fitting TRBD1. J lost 3 bases, V lost 5 bases, and 9 bases had no gene match. Per the germline V gene, CDR1 is SGHRS and CDR2 is YFSETQ. The length of the CDR3 is 15 residues. CDR3 amino acids: CASRPGQGNYYEQYF. The CDR3 nucleotides are TGCGCCAGCAGACCCGGACAGGGGAACTACTACGAGCAGTACTTC.

The rearrangement joins TRBV4-1 to TRBJ2-5; 11 bases fit TRBD2. The CDR3 length is 16 residues. J lost 4 bases, V lost 2 bases, and 6 bases had no gene match. Per germline, CDR1 MGHRA and CDR2 YSYEKL. CDR3 residues: CASSQPSGGLGETQYF. DNA of the CDR3: TGCGCCAGCAGCCAACCTAGCGGGGGGCTCGGAGAGACCCAGTACTTC.

V is TRBV9 and J is TRBJ1-4; possibly TRBD1 for D (5 bases). The CDR3 consists of 16 residues. V was pared by 0 bases and J by 4 bases, with 13 bases between. Germline V CDR1 and CDR2: SGDLS, YYNGEE. CDR3 protein: CASSVADGALNEKLFF. The DNA of the CDR3 is TGTGCCAGCAGCGTAGCAGATGGGGCCCTTAATGAAAAACTGTTTTTT. The entire variable domain, with the rest obtained from reference TRBV9 and TRBJ1-4, is as follows: DSGVTQTPKHLITATGQRVTLRCSPRSGDLSVYWYQQSLDQGLQFLIQYYNGEERAKGNILERFSAQQFPDLHSELNLSSLELGDSALYFCASSVADGALNEKLFFGSGTQLSVL.

The rearrangement links TRBV13 to TRBJ2-7, with 10 bases matching TRBD1. Germline CDR1 reads PRHDT; CDR2 reads FYEKMQ (reference sequence). The CDR3 sequence is 15 residues long. Germline trimming cut 5 bases from V and 3 bases from J; bases unmatched to any gene: 7. Here the CDR3 reads CASSPRTGGLYEQYF. CDR3 in DNA: TGTGCCAGCAGCCCCCGGACAGGGGGTCTCTACGAGCAGTACTTC. Combining the CDR3 with reference TRBV13 and TRBJ2-7 gives the whole variable domain AAGVIQSPRHLIKEKRETATLKCYPIPRHDTVYWYQQGPGQDPQFLISFYEKMQSDKGSIPDRFSAQQFSDYHSELNMSSLELGDSALYFCASSPRTGGLYEQYFGPGTRLTVT.

The sample holds one count of this clone. The rearrangement joins TRBV4-1 to TRBJ2-7, with D possibly being TRBD1 (5 bases). V was cut by 0 bases and J by 1 base, with 7 bases left in between. Germline V lookup: CDR1 MGHRA, CDR2 YSYEKL. The CDR3 length is 14 residues. CDR3 coding DNA: TGCGCCAGCAGCCAAGACAGGGCTTCCTACGAGCAGTACTTC. Amino acid sequence: CASSQDRASYEQYF.

The genes are TRBV27 and TRBJ2-2; either TRBD1 or TRBD2 may fit D (5 bases each). V dropped 5 bases and J dropped 4 bases, with 14 bases sitting between them. Germline V gene sequence: CDR1 MNHEY, CDR2 SMNVEV (reference sequence). The CDR3 covers 15 residues. The CDR3 loop reads CASSIMAGSTGELFF. The CDR3 DNA follows: TGTGCCAGCAGTATCATGGCAGGGAGCACCGGGGAGCTGTTTTTT.

The chain is built from TRBV6-5 and TRBJ2-7; D might be TRBD1 (6 bases). The ends were cut back, 6 bases at V and 2 bases at J, with 8 bases in the middle. CDR1 is MNHEY, CDR2 SVGAGI, per germline. The CDR3 has 12 amino acids. CDR3 region: CASSRGPYEQYF. In nucleotides, the CDR3 is TGTGCCAGCAGCAGGGGTCCCTACGAGCAGTACTTC.

This clone has a single count. V usage is TRBV7-8 and J usage is TRBJ1-5; maybe TRBD1 (5 bases). Trimming pared 4 bases from V and 6 bases from J, leaving 13 bases between. The germline V gene has CDR1 SGHVS and CDR2 FQNEAQ. The CDR3 runs to 14 residues. The CDR3 nucleotides are TGTGCCAGCAGCTCGTGGGGGGGTGGTCAGCCCCAGCATTTT. Translation: CASSSWGGGQPQHF. The full variable domain, with the rest looked up from reference TRBV7-8 and TRBJ1-5, is GAGVSQSPRYKVAKRGQDVALRCDPISGHVSLFWYQQALGQGPEFLTYFQNEAQLDKSGLPSDRFFAERPEGSVSTLKIQRTQQEDSAVYLCASSSWGGGQPQHFGDGTRLSIL.

The chain links TRBV18 to TRBJ1-5, with D perhaps TRBD1 (5 bases). Germline V gene sequence: CDR1 KGHSH, CDR2 LQKENI. There are 15 residues in the CDR3. Trimming pared 5 bases from V and 6 bases from J, leaving 17 bases between. This CDR3 reads CASSSGTTGVQPQHF. CDR3 nucleotide sequence: TGTGCCAGCTCATCCGGGACCACTGGGGTTCAGCCCCAGCATTTT. The complete variable domain, with remaining parts taken from reference TRBV18 and TRBJ1-5, reads NAGVMQNPRHLVRRRGQEARLRCSPMKGHSHVYWYRQLPEEGLKFMVYLQKENIIDESGMPKERFSAEFPKEGPSILRIQQVVRGDSAAYFCASSSGTTGVQPQHFGDGTRLSIL.

DNA for the CDR3: TGCGCCAGCAGCTTGGTTGCAGGTTTTGCGGGAATCTACAATGAGCAGTTCTTC. It codes for CASSLVAGFAGIYNEQFF. J is TRBJ2-1 and V is TRBV5-1; tentatively, D is TRBD2 (6 bases). Trimming cost V 0 bases and J 3 bases, with 19 bases left between them. The CDR3 has 18 residues. Germline values: CDR1 SGHRS, CDR2 YFSETQ.